These 7 T cell receptor beta chains came from one sample sequenced in a study of blood T cell repertoires in COVID-19. This table comes from immunoSEQ multiplex PCR, and its TCRdb copy is limited to in-frame clones, with some not included. The table records about 120,000 clones, just over 85% of them present only once. The source material was peripheral blood. The receptor source for this set is a middle-aged man with acute or convalescent COVID-19.

A remark on this clone: This sample also contains other DNA sequences that code for the same CDR3. This chain links TRBV18 with TRBJ2-2; 7 bases are shared with TRBD1. V dropped 6 bases and J dropped 5; count of bases not matched to a gene: 9. This CDR3 spans 15 amino acids. CDR1 is KGHSH and CDR2 is LQKENI in the germline V gene. CDR3 DNA sequence: TGTGCCAGCTCGCCTCACAGGGGCGCAACCGGGGAGCTGTTTTTT. Translation gives CASSPHRGATGELFF.

The chain combines TRBV5-1 with TRBJ2-3; 12 positions match TRBD2. With V trimmed by 4 bases and J by 4 bases, 10 bases remained unmatched. Germline V gene lookup returns CDR1 SGHRS and CDR2 YFSETQ. This CDR3 has 17 residues. CDR3 sequence: CASSATRTSGAADTQYF. The CDR3 DNA follows: TGCGCCAGCAGCGCTACCCGGACTAGCGGGGCCGCAGATACGCAGTATTTT.

V is TRBV6-2 or TRBV6-3 and J is TRBJ2-3; D might be TRBD1 (5 bases). Germline loops: CDR1 MNHEY, CDR2 SVGEGT. The CDR3 is 15 amino acids. Trimming removed 2 bases at V and 0 bases at J, with 9 bases between. The CDR3 DNA follows: TGTGCCAGCAGTTACACAGGTCAAAGCACAGATACGCAGTATTTT. Its protein is CASSYTGQSTDTQYF.

This chain uses TRBV14 with TRBJ1-6; 7 bases are a match to TRBD1. Germline V gene lookup returns CDR1 SGHDN and CDR2 FVKESK. Trimming at V came to 4 bases and at J to 3 bases, leaving 6 bases not matched to a gene. CDR3 size: 16 residues. CDR3 nucleotides: TGTGCCAGCAGCCGATCAGGGGGGAGCTATAATTCACCCCTCCACTTT. Residues: CASSRSGGSYNSPLHF.

The genes are TRBV29-1 and TRBJ1-2; D uncertain. Germline values: CDR1 SQVTM, CDR2 ANQGSEA. The CDR3 is made up of 14 amino acids. Between the trimmed V and J ends, which lost 0 bases and 4 bases, there was a span of 12 bases. CDR3: CSVEEGGFGYGYTF. CDR3 DNA sequence: TGCAGCGTTGAAGAAGGCGGTTTCGGCTATGGCTACACCTTC.

This chain joins TRBV19 and TRBJ2-3; TRBD2 matches 10 bases. Germline CDR1 is LNHDA and CDR2 is SQIVND (reference sequence). The V and J ends lost 3 bases and 4 bases, in that order; junction bases with no gene match: 7. This CDR3 has 16 residues. In DNA, the CDR3 is TGTGCCAGTAGTATCCGACCTAGCGGGGGACCAGATACGCAGTATTTT. It translates to CASSIRPSGGPDTQYF.

The chain couples TRBV12-5 to TRBJ1-2, with D possibly being TRBD1 (5 bases). Germline V CDR1 and CDR2: LGHNT, FRNRAP. The length of the CDR3 is 16 residues. V lost 0 bases and J lost 6, with 17 bases in between. The CDR3 DNA follows: TGTGCTAGTGGTTTGGTTCTCGGGGGTATCCTTAATGGCTACACCTTC. It encodes CASGLVLGGILNGYTF. Full variable domain (outside the CDR3, taken from reference TRBV12-5 and TRBJ1-2): DARVTQTPRHKVTEMGQEVTMRCQPILGHNTVFWYRQTMMQGLELLAYFRNRAPLDDSGMPKDRFSAEMPDATLATLKIQPSEPRDSAVYFCASGLVLGGILNGYTFGSGTRLTVV.